The rows below give T cell receptor beta chains drawn from one sample of a study of OX40 agonist ivuxolimab in advanced cancers. This table comes from immunoSEQ multiplex PCR, and its TCRdb copy is limited to in-frame clones, with some not included. The sample carries just under 65,000 clones, roughly nine tenths recorded once. Here the sequenced sample was CD4+ or CD8+ T cells sorted from blood, taken in a trial of the OX40 agonist ivuxolimab. The receptors were gathered from an adult with an advanced solid tumor such as melanoma, head and neck, liver or kidney cancer. CDR3s include the opening cysteine and the closing phenylalanine or tryptophan. Each record gives: J gene, V gene, CDR3 protein.

j_gene: TRBJ2-5
v_gene: TRBV2
CDR3aa: CASSDWGDQETQYF

j_gene: TRBJ1-5
v_gene: TRBV19
CDR3aa: CASSRREGETQHF

j_gene: TRBJ2-6
v_gene: TRBV2
CDR3aa: CASTPLSGANVLTF

j_gene: TRBJ1-6
v_gene: TRBV27
CDR3aa: CASSQGRGSPLHF

j_gene: TRBJ1-1
v_gene: TRBV11-2
CDR3aa: CASSLLAGGKAFF

j_gene: TRBJ2-5
v_gene: TRBV6-5
CDR3aa: CASNRAPGEETQYF

j_gene: TRBJ2-3
v_gene: TRBV10-3
CDR3aa: CAGRGQGTDTQYF

j_gene: TRBJ1-1
v_gene: TRBV7-2
CDR3aa: CASSLYGLLNTEAFF

j_gene: TRBJ1-2
v_gene: TRBV18
CDR3aa: CASSPPKRFWGYGYTF

j_gene: TRBJ2-5
v_gene: TRBV5-1
CDR3aa: CASSPLLGLQETQYF

j_gene: TRBJ1-1
v_gene: TRBV11-1
CDR3aa: CASSFDREAFF

j_gene: TRBJ1-1
v_gene: TRBV5-1
CDR3aa: CASSRDRQNTEAFF

j_gene: TRBJ2-1
v_gene: TRBV4-1
CDR3aa: CASSRGVAVLYNEQFF

j_gene: TRBJ2-5
v_gene: TRBV5-4
CDR3aa: CASSLGDRDQETQYF

j_gene: TRBJ2-3
v_gene: TRBV2
CDR3aa: CASRGQGDTQYF

j_gene: TRBJ2-1
v_gene: TRBV7-2
CDR3aa: CASSLVGDSYNEQFF